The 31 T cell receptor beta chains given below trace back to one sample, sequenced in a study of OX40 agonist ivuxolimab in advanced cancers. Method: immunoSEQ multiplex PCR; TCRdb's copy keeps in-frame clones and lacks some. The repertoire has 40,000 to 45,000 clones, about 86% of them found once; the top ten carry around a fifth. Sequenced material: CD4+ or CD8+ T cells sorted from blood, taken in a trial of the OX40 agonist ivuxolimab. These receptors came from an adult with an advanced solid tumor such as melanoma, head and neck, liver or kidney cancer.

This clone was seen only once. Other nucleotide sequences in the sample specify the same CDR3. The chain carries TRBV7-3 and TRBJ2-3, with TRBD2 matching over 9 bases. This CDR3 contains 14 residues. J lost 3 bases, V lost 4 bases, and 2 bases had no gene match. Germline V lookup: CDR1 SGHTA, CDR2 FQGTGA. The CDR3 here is CASSSLAGTDTQYF. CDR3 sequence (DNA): TGTGCCAGCAGCTCGCTAGCGGGGACAGATACGCAGTATTTT.

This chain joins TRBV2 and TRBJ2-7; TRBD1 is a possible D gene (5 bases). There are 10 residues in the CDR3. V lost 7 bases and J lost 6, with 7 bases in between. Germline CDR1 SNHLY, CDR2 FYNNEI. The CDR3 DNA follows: TGTGCCAGCAAAGGGGCCGAGCAGTACGTC. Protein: CASKGAEQYV.

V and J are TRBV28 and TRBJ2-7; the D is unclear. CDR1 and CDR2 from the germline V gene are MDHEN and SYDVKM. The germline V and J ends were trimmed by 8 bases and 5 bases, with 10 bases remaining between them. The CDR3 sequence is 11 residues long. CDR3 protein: CASLFGNEQYF. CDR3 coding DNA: TGTGCCAGCCTTTTTGGGAACGAGCAGTACTTC.

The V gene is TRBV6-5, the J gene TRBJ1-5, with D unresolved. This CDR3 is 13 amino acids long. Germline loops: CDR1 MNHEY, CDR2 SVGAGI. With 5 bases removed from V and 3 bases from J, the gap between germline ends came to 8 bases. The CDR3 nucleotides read TGTGCCAGCAGTACTGGGCCCAATCAGCCCCAGCATTTT. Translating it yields CASSTGPNQPQHF.

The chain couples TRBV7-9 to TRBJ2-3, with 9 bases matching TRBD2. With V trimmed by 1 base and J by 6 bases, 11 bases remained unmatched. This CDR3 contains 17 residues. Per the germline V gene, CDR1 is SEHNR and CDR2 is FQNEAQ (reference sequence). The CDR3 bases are TGTGCCAGCAGCTTAGTACCCGCGGGGGGGCGTTGGGATACGCAGTATTTT. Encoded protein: CASSLVPAGGRWDTQYF.

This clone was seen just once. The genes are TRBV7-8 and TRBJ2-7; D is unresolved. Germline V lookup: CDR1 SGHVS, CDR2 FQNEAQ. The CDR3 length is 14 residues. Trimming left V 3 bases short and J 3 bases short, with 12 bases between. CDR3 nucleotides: TGTGCCAGCAGCTTGGAGTCACAAGGCTACGAGCAGTACTTC. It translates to CASSLESQGYEQYF.

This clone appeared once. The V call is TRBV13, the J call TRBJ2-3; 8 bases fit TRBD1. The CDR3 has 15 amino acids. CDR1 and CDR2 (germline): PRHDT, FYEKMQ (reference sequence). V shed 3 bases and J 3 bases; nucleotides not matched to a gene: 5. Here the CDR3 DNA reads TGTGCCAGCAGCTTCGACAGGGGTGGAACAGATACGCAGTATTTT. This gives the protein CASSFDRGGTDTQYF.

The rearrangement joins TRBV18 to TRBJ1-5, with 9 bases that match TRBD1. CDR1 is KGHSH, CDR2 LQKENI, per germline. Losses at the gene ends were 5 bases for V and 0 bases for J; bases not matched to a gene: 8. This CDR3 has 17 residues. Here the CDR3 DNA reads TGTGCCAGCTCAGCGGGACAGGGTGAAGATAGCAATCAGCCCCAGCATTTT. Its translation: CASSAGQGEDSNQPQHF.

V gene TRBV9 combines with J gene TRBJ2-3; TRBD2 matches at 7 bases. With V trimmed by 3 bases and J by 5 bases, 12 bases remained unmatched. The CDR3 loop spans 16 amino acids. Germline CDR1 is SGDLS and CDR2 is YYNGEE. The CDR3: CASSGGPTSPRDTQYF. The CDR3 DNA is TGTGCCAGCAGCGGCGGTCCGACTAGCCCGCGAGATACGCAGTATTTT.

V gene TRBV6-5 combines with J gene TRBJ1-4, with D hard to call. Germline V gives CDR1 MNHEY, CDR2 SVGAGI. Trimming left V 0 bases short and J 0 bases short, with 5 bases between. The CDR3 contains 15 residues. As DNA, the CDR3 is TGTGCCAGCAGTTACTCCGGTGCAACTAATGAAAAACTGTTTTTT. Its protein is CASSYSGATNEKLFF.

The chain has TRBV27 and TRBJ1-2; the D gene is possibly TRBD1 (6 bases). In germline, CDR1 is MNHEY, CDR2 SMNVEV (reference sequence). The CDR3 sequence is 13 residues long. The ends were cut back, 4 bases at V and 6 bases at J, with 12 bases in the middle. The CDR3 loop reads CASSSDRINGYTF. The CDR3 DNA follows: TGTGCCAGCAGTTCAGACAGGATCAATGGCTACACCTTC.

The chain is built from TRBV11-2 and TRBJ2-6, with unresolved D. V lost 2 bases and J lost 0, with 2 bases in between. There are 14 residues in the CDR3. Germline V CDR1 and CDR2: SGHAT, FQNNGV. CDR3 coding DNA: TGTGCCAGCAGCTTAAACTCTGGGGCCAACGTCCTGACTTTC. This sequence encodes CASSLNSGANVLTF.

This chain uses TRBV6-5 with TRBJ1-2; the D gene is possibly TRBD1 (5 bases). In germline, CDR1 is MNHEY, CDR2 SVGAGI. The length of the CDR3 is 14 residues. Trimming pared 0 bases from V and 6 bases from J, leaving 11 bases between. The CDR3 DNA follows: TGTGCCAGCAGTTACTCAGCCAGGGCACATGGCTACACCTTC. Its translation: CASSYSARAHGYTF.

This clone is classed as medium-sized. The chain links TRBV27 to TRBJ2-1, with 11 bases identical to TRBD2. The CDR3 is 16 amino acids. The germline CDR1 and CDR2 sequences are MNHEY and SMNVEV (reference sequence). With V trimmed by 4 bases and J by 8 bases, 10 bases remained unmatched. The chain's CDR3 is CASSSLLAGDIHEQFF. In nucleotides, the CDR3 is TGTGCCAGCAGTTCCCTACTAGCGGGGGATATTCATGAGCAGTTCTTC.

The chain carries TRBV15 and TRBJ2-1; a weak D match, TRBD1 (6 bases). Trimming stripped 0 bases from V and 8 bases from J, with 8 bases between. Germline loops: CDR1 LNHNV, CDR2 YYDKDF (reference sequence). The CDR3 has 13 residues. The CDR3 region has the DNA TGTGCCACCAGCAGAGATGAGGGGGATGAGCAGTTCTTC. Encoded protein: CATSRDEGDEQFF.

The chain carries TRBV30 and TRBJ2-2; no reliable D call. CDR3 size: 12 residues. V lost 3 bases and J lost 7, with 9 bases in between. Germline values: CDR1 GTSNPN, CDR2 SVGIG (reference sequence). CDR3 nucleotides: TGTGCCTGGAGCCCAGCCCGCGGGGAGCTGTTTTTT. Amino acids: CAWSPARGELFF.

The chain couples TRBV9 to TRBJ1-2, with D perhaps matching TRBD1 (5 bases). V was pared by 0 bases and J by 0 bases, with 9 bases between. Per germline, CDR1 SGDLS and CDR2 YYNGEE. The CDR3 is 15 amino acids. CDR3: CASSVGGGSNYGYTF. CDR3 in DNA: TGTGCCAGCAGCGTAGGCGGGGGATCTAACTATGGCTACACCTTC.

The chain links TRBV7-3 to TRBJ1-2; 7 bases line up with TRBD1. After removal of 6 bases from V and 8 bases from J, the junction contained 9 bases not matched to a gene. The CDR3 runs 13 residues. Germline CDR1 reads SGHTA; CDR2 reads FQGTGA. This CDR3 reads CASRGEGAPGYTF. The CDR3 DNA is TGTGCCAGCAGAGGTGAGGGGGCGCCAGGCTACACCTTC.

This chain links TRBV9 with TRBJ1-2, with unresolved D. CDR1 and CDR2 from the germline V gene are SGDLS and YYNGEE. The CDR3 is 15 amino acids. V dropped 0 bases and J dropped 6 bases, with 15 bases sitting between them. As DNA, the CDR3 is TGTGCCAGCAGCGTAGATGAGGGAAGTAGGAATGGCTACACCTTC. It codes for CASSVDEGSRNGYTF. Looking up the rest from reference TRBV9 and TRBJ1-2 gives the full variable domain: DSGVTQTPKHLITATGQRVTLRCSPRSGDLSVYWYQQSLDQGLQFLIQYYNGEERAKGNILERFSAQQFPDLHSELNLSSLELGDSALYFCASSVDEGSRNGYTFGSGTRLTVV.

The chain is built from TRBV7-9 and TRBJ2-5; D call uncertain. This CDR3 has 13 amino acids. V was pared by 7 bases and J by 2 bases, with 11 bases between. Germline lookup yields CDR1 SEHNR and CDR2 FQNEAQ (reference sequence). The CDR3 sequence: CASIQSGQETQYF. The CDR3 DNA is TGTGCCAGCATCCAAAGTGGGCAAGAGACCCAGTACTTC.

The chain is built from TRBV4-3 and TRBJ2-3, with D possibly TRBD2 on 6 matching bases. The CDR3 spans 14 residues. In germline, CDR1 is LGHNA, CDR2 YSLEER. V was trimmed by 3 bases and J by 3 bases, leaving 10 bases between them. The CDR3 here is CASSQLGRTDTQYF. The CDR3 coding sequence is TGCGCCAGCAGCCAGCTAGGGAGGACAGATACGCAGTATTTT.

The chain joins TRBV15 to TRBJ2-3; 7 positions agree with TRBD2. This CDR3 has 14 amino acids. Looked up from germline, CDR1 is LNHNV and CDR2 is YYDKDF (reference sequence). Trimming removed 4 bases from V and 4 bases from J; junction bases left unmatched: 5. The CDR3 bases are TGTGCCACCAGCAAGCGGGGAGAGTCAGATACGCAGTATTTT. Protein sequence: CATSKRGESDTQYF.

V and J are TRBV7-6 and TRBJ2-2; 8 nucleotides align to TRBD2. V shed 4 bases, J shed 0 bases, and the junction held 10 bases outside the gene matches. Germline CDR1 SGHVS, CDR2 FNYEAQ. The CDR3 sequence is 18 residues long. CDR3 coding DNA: TGTGCCAGCAGCTGGATTCCGGGGGGGGATGCGAACACCGGGGAGCTGTTTTTT. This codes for CASSWIPGGDANTGELFF.

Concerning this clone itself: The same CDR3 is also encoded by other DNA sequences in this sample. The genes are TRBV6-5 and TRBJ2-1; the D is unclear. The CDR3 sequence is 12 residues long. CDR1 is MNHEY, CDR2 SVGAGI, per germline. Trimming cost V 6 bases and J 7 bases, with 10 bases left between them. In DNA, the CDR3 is TGTGCCAGCAGCCGCCCTCGTAATGAGCAGTTCTTC. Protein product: CASSRPRNEQFF.

DNA for the CDR3: TGCGCCAGCAGTGAGGCGGCGGGACAGGGGGTTTTTAGGGGCGCCGGGGAGCTGTTTTTT. This sequence encodes CASSEAAGQGVFRGAGELFF. This chain connects TRBV10-2 to TRBJ2-2; 11 bases are a match to TRBD1. The germline V gene has CDR1 WSHSY and CDR2 SAAADI. V lost 2 bases to trimming and J lost 6 bases; unmatched junction nucleotides: 17. This CDR3 contains 20 residues.

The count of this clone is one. DNA for the CDR3: TGTGCCAGCAGCTTAAACTGGGACTATAAACAAGAGACCCAGTACTTC. Translating gives CASSLNWDYKQETQYF. This rearrangement joins TRBV7-6 to TRBJ2-5; 7 nucleotides line up with TRBD2. CDR1 and CDR2 from the germline V gene are SGHVS and FNYEAQ. V dropped 2 bases and J dropped 2; count of bases not matched to a gene: 8. The CDR3 is made up of 16 amino acids.

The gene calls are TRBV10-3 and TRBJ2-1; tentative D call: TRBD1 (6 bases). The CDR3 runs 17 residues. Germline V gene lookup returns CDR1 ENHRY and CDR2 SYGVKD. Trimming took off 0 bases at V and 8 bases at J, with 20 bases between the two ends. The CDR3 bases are TGTGCCATCAGTGAGTCGGTGTCGGACAGCGGTTTCCATGAGCAGTTCTTC. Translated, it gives CAISESVSDSGFHEQFF.

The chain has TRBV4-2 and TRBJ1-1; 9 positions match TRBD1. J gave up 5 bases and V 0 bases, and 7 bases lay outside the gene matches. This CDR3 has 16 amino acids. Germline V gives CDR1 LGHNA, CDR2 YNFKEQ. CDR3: CASSQDRQGVWTEAFF. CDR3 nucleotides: TGTGCCAGCAGCCAAGATCGACAGGGGGTTTGGACTGAAGCTTTCTTT.

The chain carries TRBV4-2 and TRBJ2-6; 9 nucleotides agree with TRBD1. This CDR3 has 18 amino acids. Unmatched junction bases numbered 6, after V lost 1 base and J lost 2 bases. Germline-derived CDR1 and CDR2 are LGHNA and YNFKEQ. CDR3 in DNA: TGTGCCAGCAGCCAAGGGGGGACAGGGAATCCTGGGGCCAACGTCCTGACTTTC. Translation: CASSQGGTGNPGANVLTF.

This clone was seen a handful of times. The CDR3: CASTGTVYTEAFF. CDR3 DNA sequence: TGTGCCAGCACAGGGACGGTTTACACTGAAGCTTTCTTT. The V and J genes are TRBV6-6 and TRBJ1-1, with D maybe TRBD1 (5 bases). Per germline, CDR1 MNHNY and CDR2 SVGAGI (reference sequence). This CDR3 is built from 13 residues. V was cut by 7 bases and J by 3 bases, with 12 bases left in between.

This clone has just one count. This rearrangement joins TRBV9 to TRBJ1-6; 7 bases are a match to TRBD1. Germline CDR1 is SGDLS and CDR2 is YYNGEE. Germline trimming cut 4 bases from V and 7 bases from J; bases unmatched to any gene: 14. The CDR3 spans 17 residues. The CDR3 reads CASSPSGQDLFNSPLHF. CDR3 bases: TGTGCCAGCAGCCCTAGCGGACAGGACCTCTTCAATTCACCCCTCCACTTT.